This T cell receptor beta chain was identified during a study of blood T cell repertoires in COVID-19. Turning to the study itself: From T cells, B-cell-depleted T cells, or PBMCs came the material, which was cDNA or gDNA.

In the original analysis: Estimation of nucleated cell counts relied on the amplification of reference gene primers. Libraries were prepared by immunoSEQ multiplex PCR; TCRdb keeps only in-frame clonotypes and omits some of them. V, J and clone size were drawn from that table, and D and trimming were deduced from the DNA. The sample has over 120,000 clones, nearly 90% seen once. CDR1 and CDR2 (germline): LGHDT, YNNKEL (reference sequence). J was trimmed by 5 bases and V by 1 base; bases with no gene match: 5. The CDR3 has 16 residues. The receptor comes from a man aged 65 to 79 with acute or convalescent COVID-19. J is TRBJ2-2 and V is TRBV3-1 (or the pseudogene TRBV3-2); 9 bases align to TRBD2. The sample taken for sequencing was peripheral blood. DNA for the CDR3: TGTGCCAGCAGCCAAGGCATAGCGGGGGATACCGGGGAGCTGTTTTTT. Its protein product is CASSQGIAGDTGELFF.